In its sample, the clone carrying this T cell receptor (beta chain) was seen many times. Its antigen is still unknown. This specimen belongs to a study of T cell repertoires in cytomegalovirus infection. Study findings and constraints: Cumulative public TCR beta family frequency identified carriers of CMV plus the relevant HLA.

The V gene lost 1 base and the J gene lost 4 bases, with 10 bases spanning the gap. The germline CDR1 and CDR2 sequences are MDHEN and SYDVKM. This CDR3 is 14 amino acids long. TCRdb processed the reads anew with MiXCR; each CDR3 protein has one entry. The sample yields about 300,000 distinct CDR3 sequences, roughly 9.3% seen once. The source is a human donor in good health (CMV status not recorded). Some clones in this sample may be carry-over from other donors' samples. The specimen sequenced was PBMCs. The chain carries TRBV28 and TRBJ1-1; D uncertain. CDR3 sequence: CASSLSGSLTEAFF. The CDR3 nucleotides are TGTGCCAGCAGTTTATCTGGCAGTCTCACTGAAGCTTTCTTT.